These 24 T cell receptor beta chains were all obtained from the same sample, sequenced in a study of cytomegalovirus exposure and HLA in healthy donors. Using immunoSEQ multiplex PCR, the repertoire was profiled, and TCRdb retains in-frame clones only, with some absent. The sample carries over 120,000 clones, roughly 93% recorded once. Material: PBMCs. The receptors were sampled from a man aged 18 to 29 in good health and CMV-seropositive.

The chain links TRBV28 to TRBJ1-2; D is unresolved. V was trimmed by 4 bases and J by 8 bases, leaving 14 bases between them. Germline V gene data show CDR1 as MDHEN and CDR2 as SYDVKM. The CDR3 runs 13 residues. CDR3 loop: CASSSARPGGYTF. CDR3 sequence (DNA): TGTGCCAGCAGTTCCGCCCGGCCGGGGGGCTACACCTTC.

The V call is TRBV5-1, the J call TRBJ1-4; D ambiguous. The germline V gene has CDR1 SGHRS and CDR2 YFSETQ. V gave up 3 bases and J gave up 4 bases, with 7 bases separating them. There are 13 residues in the CDR3. The CDR3 coding sequence is TGCGCCAGCAGCTCTTGGCTTAATGAAAAACTGTTTTTT. Encoded protein: CASSSWLNEKLFF.

The chain combines TRBV27 with TRBJ2-1; 8 positions agree with TRBD1. CDR3 length: 12 residues. Looked up from germline, CDR1 is MNHEY and CDR2 is SMNVEV (reference sequence). J lost 7 bases, V lost 4 bases, and 0 bases had no gene match. The CDR3 loop is CASSWDRNEQFF. CDR3 DNA sequence: TGTGCCAGCAGTTGGGACAGGAATGAGCAGTTCTTC.

This chain links TRBV5-4 with TRBJ2-1; D may be TRBD1 (5 bases). Trimming left V 4 bases short and J 4 bases short, with 18 bases between. Per germline, CDR1 SGHNT and CDR2 YYREEE (reference sequence). The CDR3 spans 16 residues. The CDR3 region is CASSPELGDLYNEQFF. For the CDR3, the DNA is TGTGCCAGCAGCCCGGAGCTAGGGGATCTGTACAATGAGCAGTTCTTC.

The chain combines TRBV14 with TRBJ1-2, with D tentatively TRBD1 (6 bases). Per germline, CDR1 SGHDN and CDR2 FVKESK. There are 14 residues in the CDR3. V was shortened by 0 bases and J by 7 bases, with 12 bases between the two germline ends. This CDR3 reads CASSQDQGIGGYTF. CDR3 nucleotides: TGTGCCAGCAGCCAAGATCAGGGGATAGGTGGCTACACCTTC.

The chain carries TRBV6-1 and TRBJ1-2; D not certain. Trimming shortened V by 10 bases and J by 6 bases, and 18 bases separated the two germline ends. There are 13 residues in the CDR3. Germline CDR1 and CDR2: MNHNS and SASEGT. This CDR3 reads CATARMGIDGYTF. Here the CDR3 DNA reads TGTGCCACGGCGAGGATGGGTATAGATGGCTACACCTTC.

J is TRBJ2-1 and V is TRBV9, with 7 bases that match TRBD2. The length of the CDR3 is 15 residues. CDR1 SGDLS and CDR2 YYNGEE come from the germline V gene. Germline trimming cut 3 bases from V and 0 bases from J; bases unmatched to any gene: 3. DNA of the CDR3: TGTGCCAGCAGCGGGGGCGGGAGCTCCTACAATGAGCAGTTCTTC. This gives the protein CASSGGGSSYNEQFF.

The V call is TRBV5-1, the J call TRBJ2-1; 12 bases are a match to TRBD2. The CDR3 has 15 residues. The trim removed 2 bases at V and 5 bases at J, leaving 2 bases unmatched. CDR1 is SGHRS and CDR2 is YFSETQ in the germline V gene. DNA for the CDR3: TGCGCCAGCAGCTTCAGGACTAGCGGGAACAATGAGCAGTTCTTC. As protein: CASSFRTSGNNEQFF.

This clone showed up just once. V and J are TRBV6-1 and TRBJ2-3; TRBD1 agrees at 8 bases. The CDR3 consists of 15 residues. Germline V CDR1 and CDR2: MNHNS, SASEGT. Losses at the gene ends were 3 bases for V and 2 bases for J; bases not matched to a gene: 4. Written as DNA, the CDR3 is TGTGCCAGCAGTGAGGGACAGGACCCCACAGATACGCAGTATTTT. Residues: CASSEGQDPTDTQYF.

The V call is TRBV27, the J call TRBJ2-3; possibly TRBD1 for D (5 bases). Germline CDR1 reads MNHEY; CDR2 reads SMNVEV (reference sequence). Deletions cut 2 bases from V and 6 bases from J, with 9 bases between. The CDR3 runs to 13 residues. The CDR3 DNA sequence: TGTGCCAGCAGTTTAGCCAAGGGGGATACGCAGTATTTT. It translates to CASSLAKGDTQYF.

V is TRBV7-9 and J is TRBJ2-7; no clear D gene. Germline loops: CDR1 SEHNR, CDR2 FQNEAQ (reference sequence). The CDR3 loop spans 12 amino acids. V gave up 3 bases and J gave up 1 base, with 4 bases separating them. The CDR3 protein is CASSFGSYEQYF. As DNA, the CDR3 is TGTGCCAGCAGCTTCGGGTCCTACGAGCAGTACTTC. Supplemented by reference TRBV7-9 and TRBJ2-7, the full variable domain reads DTGVSQNPRHKITKRGQNVTFRCDPISEHNRLYWYRQTLGQGPEFLTYFQNEAQLEKSRLLSDRFSAERPKGSFSTLEIQRTEQGDSAMYLCASSFGSYEQYFGPGTRLTVT.

The chain carries TRBV6-5 and TRBJ2-7, with D possibly being TRBD2 (5 bases). There are 15 residues in the CDR3. Germline V gene lookup returns CDR1 MNHEY and CDR2 SVGAGI. Trimming shortened V by 8 bases and J by 3 bases, and 20 bases separated the two germline ends. In DNA form, the CDR3 reads TGTGCCAGCCGAGCGGACGGTCGCCCTCTCTACGAGCAGTACTTC. Protein product: CASRADGRPLYEQYF.

In this sample, this clone turned up once. The chain couples TRBV5-6 to TRBJ2-3, with 9 bases lining up with TRBD2. Unmatched junction bases numbered 7, after V lost 4 bases and J lost 4 bases. Germline V gives CDR1 SGHDT, CDR2 YYEEEE. This CDR3 spans 15 amino acids. CDR3 residues: CASSPVGTSPDTQYF. Written as DNA, the CDR3 is TGTGCCAGCAGCCCTGTTGGGACTAGCCCAGATACGCAGTATTTT. The full variable domain, with the rest looked up from reference TRBV5-6 and TRBJ2-3, is DAGVTQSPTHLIKTRGQQVTLRCSPKSGHDTVSWYQQALGQGPQFIFQYYEEEERQRGNFPDRFSGHQFPNYSSELNVNALLLGDSALYLCASSPVGTSPDTQYFGPGTRLTVL.

The V call is TRBV5-4, the J call TRBJ1-1; 9 bases fit TRBD1. Losses at the gene ends were 5 bases for V and 0 bases for J; bases not matched to a gene: 8. The CDR3 consists of 16 residues. Germline CDR1 SGHNT, CDR2 YYREEE (reference sequence). CDR3 amino acids: CASSPGTGTMNTEAFF. The DNA for the CDR3 is TGTGCCAGCAGTCCCGGGACAGGGACGATGAACACTGAAGCTTTCTTT.

The chain carries TRBV28 and TRBJ2-1; D perhaps matches TRBD1 (6 bases). The V end lost 6 bases, the J end lost 5 bases, and 17 bases lay between the germline ends. This CDR3 has 15 residues. CDR1 is MDHEN and CDR2 is SYDVKM in the germline V gene. The CDR3 reads CASSLQGVGNNEQFF. The CDR3 nucleotides read TGTGCCAGCAGCTTACAGGGTGTGGGGAACAATGAGCAGTTCTTC. Based on the CDR3 plus reference TRBV28 and TRBJ2-1, the full variable domain is DVKVTQSSRYLVKRTGEKVFLECVQDMDHENMFWYRQDPGLGLRLIYFSYDVKMKEKGDIPEGYSVSREKKERFSLILESASTNQTSMYLCASSLQGVGNNEQFFGPGTRLTVL.

This clone was picked up a small number of times. One end of the junction fails to match germline, which may point to a read error. This rearrangement joins TRBV9 to TRBJ2-1; D not certain. Germline V gives CDR1 SGDLS, CDR2 YYNGEE. The CDR3 spans 14 residues. The CDR3 sequence: CASSVGDSHNEQFF. CDR3 bases: TGTGCCAGCAGCGTAGGAGACTCCCACAATGAGCAGTTCTTC.

The V call is TRBV5-1, the J call TRBJ2-5, with D perhaps matching TRBD1 (6 bases). The length of the CDR3 is 14 residues. CDR1 and CDR2 from the germline V gene are SGHRS and YFSETQ. V was clipped by 4 bases and J by 5 bases, with 15 bases between them. The CDR3 DNA follows: TGCGCCAGCAGCACCCAGGGGCAAGGGGAGACCCAGTACTTC. Translating it yields CASSTQGQGETQYF.

V is TRBV7-9 and J is TRBJ2-3; 7 bases fit TRBD2. CDR1 is SEHNR, CDR2 FQNEAQ, per germline (reference sequence). The J segment lost 4 bases and the V segment lost 5 bases, leaving 12 bases of the junction unmatched. This CDR3 spans 16 amino acids. CDR3 in DNA: TGTGCCAGCAGCCCCCTGGGGAGGGAGGGCGCAGATACGCAGTATTTT. It specifies CASSPLGREGADTQYF.

This clone has a single count. The chain is built from TRBV7-2 and TRBJ2-1; 13 nucleotides agree with TRBD2. The germline V gene has CDR1 SGHTA and CDR2 FQGNSA. Trimming removed 5 bases from V and 10 bases from J; junction bases left unmatched: 17. CDR3 length: 18 residues. The DNA of the CDR3 is TGTGCCAGCAGCCCTCGGCCCATAACTAGCGGGAGGGCTCACGAGCAGTTCTTC. Its translation: CASSPRPITSGRAHEQFF.

This chain links TRBV6-1 with TRBJ1-2, with D possibly matching TRBD1 (6 bases). Per the germline V gene, CDR1 is MNHNS and CDR2 is SASEGT. This CDR3 is 13 amino acids long. Trimming shortened V by 7 bases and J by 2 bases, and 11 bases separated the two germline ends. The CDR3 sequence: CASNLGANYGYTF. DNA of the CDR3: TGTGCCAGCAACTTGGGGGCAAACTATGGCTACACCTTC.

The chain couples TRBV4-1 to TRBJ1-4; 9 bases fit TRBD1. The CDR3 sequence is 17 residues long. V was pared by 2 bases and J by 4 bases, with 8 bases of the junction left unmatched. CDR1 MGHRA and CDR2 YSYEKL come from the germline V gene. This chain's CDR3 is CASSQQMPGQGNEKLFF. The CDR3 DNA reads TGCGCCAGCAGCCAACAAATGCCGGGACAGGGTAATGAAAAACTGTTTTTT.

The V gene is TRBV6-1, the J gene TRBJ1-2; D ambiguous. The CDR3 loop spans 11 amino acids. Trimming shortened V by 4 bases and J by 8 bases, and 8 bases separated the two germline ends. Germline V lookup: CDR1 MNHNS, CDR2 SASEGT. The CDR3 DNA follows: TGTGCCAGCAGTGTAGGAGGAGGCTACACCTTC. It is translated as CASSVGGGYTF.

The count of this clone is one. Other nucleotide sequences from this sample produce the same CDR3. The chain couples TRBV28 to TRBJ1-5; the D gene is possibly TRBD1 (5 bases). Trimming removed 2 bases at V and 4 bases at J, with 12 bases between. Germline V gives CDR1 MDHEN, CDR2 SYDVKM. The CDR3 is 15 amino acids. The CDR3 DNA is TGTGCCAGCAGTTTAGGAAGGGGAGGAAATCAGCCCCAGCATTTT. Translated, it gives CASSLGRGGNQPQHF.

The rearrangement links TRBV2 to TRBJ2-7; D remains unclear. The CDR3 extends over 10 amino acids. The V gene's germline CDR1 is SNHLY and CDR2 FYNNEI. The germline V and J ends were trimmed by 6 bases and 7 bases, with 7 bases remaining between them. DNA for the CDR3: TGTGCCAGCAGCGAACATGAGCAGTACTTC. This codes for CASSEHEQYF.